This T cell receptor beta chain was recorded in a study of shared clonotypes between healthy human individuals. Donors were healthy HIV-negative adults without recent acute infections or vaccinations. TCRdb's copy holds only in-frame clones and misses some; the assay was immunoSEQ multiplex PCR. The sample records approximately 2.4 million clones, approximately 96% being singletons. This CDR3 is 15 amino acids long. V was shortened by 3 bases and J by 3 bases, with 13 bases between the two germline ends. Germline CDR1 reads SGHNT; CDR2 reads YYREEE (reference sequence). The sequenced sample was naive CD4+ T cells sorted from blood. Subset here: CD45RA+ positively selected. This clonotype originated in a man aged 18 to 30 in good health. The rearrangement joins TRBV5-4 to TRBJ1-3, with a tentative D call TRBD1 (5 bases). CDR3 amino acids: CASSSGQGFGNTIYF. The CDR3 DNA is TGTGCCAGCAGCTCAGGGCAGGGTTTTGGAAACACCATATATTTT. Full variable domain (outside the CDR3, taken from reference TRBV5-4 and TRBJ1-3): ETGVTQSPTHLIKTRGQQVTLRCSSQSGHNTVSWYQQALGQGPQFIFQYYREEENGRGNFPPRFSGLQFPNYSSELNVNALELDDSALYLCASSSGQGFGNTIYFGEGSWLTVV.